This T cell receptor (beta chain) was captured in a study of blood T cells in healthy people across ages. About the study: Template-switching capture recovered about one barcoded beta molecule per two T cells.

Primers used in a second PCR of roughly 6 to 12 cycles were a sample-barcoded 5' primer and a J-beta primer mix. TCRdb passed the 5' RACE reads through MiXCR, listing each CDR3 protein once. Of under 1,000,000 distinct CDR3 sequences in the sample, roughly 40% were seen once. They isolated at least 6 million PBMCs from each sample. Each sample yielded at least 5 micrograms of PBMC total RNA. Trimming took 6 bases from V and 1 from J; bases not matched to a gene: 6. This CDR3 contains 15 residues. Germline V gene lookup returns CDR1 MNHEY and CDR2 SVGAGI. This clonotype was counted ten times or more. This receptor was identified in a man aged 18 to 35 in good health. The sample was blood. This chain links TRBV6-5 with TRBJ2-3, with 8 bases identical to TRBD2. CDR3 sequence: CASSTIGGGTDTQYF. CDR3 in DNA: TGTGCCAGCAGCACCATCGGGGGGGGCACAGATACGCAGTATTTT.